The T cell receptor beta chain described here comes from a study of control samples from healthy donors and cancer patients. Clones were sequenced by immunoSEQ multiplex PCR, and TCRdb holds only the in-frame ones, with some missing. The sample lists some 150,000 clones, roughly 94% occurring once. The CDR3 extends over 13 amino acids. Germline V lookup: CDR1 SGHDT, CDR2 YYEEEE. Trimming shortened V by 7 bases and J by 0 bases, and 8 bases separated the two germline ends. The TCR was taken from a man in his forties in good health. The chain combines TRBV5-6 with TRBJ2-1, with D unclear. Sequencing was done on a sample of blood. This chain's CDR3 is CASAPTSYNEQFF. The DNA of the CDR3 is TGTGCCAGCGCACCGACCTCCTACAATGAGCAGTTCTTC.